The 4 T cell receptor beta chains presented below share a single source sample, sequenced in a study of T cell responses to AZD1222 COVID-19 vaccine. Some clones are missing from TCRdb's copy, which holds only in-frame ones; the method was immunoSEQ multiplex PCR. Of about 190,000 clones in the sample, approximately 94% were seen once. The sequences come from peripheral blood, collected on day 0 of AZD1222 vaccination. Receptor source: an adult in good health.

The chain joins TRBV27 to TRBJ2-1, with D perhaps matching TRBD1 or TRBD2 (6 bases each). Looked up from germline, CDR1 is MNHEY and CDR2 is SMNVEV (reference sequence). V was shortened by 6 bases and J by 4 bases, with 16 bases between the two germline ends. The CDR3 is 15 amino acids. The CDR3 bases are TGTGCCAGCAGAATATTCCCGGGGGCGTACAATGAGCAGTTCTTC. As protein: CASRIFPGAYNEQFF.

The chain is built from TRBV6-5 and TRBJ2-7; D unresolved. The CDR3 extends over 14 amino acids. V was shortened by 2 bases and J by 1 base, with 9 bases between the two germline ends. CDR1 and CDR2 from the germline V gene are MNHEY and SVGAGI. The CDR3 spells CASSYQDGSYEQYF. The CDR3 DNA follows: TGTGCCAGCAGTTACCAGGACGGATCCTACGAGCAGTACTTC.

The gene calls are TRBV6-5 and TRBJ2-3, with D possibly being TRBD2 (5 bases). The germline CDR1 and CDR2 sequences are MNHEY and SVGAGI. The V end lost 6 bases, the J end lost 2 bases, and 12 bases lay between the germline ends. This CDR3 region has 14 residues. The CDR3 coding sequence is TGTGCCAGCAGATCCCGGGATTACACAGATACGCAGTATTTT. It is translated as CASRSRDYTDTQYF.

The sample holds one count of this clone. CDR3 DNA: TGTGCCAGCAGTGCCCGGACCCCACCTAGGGCTAATGAAAAACTGTTTTTT. This translates into CASSARTPPRANEKLFF. The V call is TRBV2, the J call TRBJ1-4; D is ambiguous. The CDR3 extends over 17 amino acids. Germline CDR1 reads SNHLY; CDR2 reads FYNNEI. Trimming shortened V by 4 bases and J by 3 bases, and 18 bases separated the two germline ends.